This T cell receptor beta chain is drawn from a study of early T cells in non-severe SARS-CoV-2 infection. Study details: Investigators sequenced bulk RNA drawn from unsorted whole blood, and chains remained unpaired. Study results and limitations: Matching with VDJdb favored anti-spike CD8 responses (missing private and CD4 specificities).

This clonotype was picked up many times. Its target is not known. Individually, cDNA molecules had unique molecular identifiers attached to them. TCRdb re-called the 5' RACE reads through MiXCR, storing one row per CDR3 protein. Of some 71,000 distinct CDR3 sequences in the sample, approximately 10% were seen once. Between the trimmed V and J ends, which lost 4 bases and 5 bases, there was a span of 9 bases. The germline CDR1 and CDR2 sequences are SGHRS and YFSETQ. The length of the CDR3 is 12 residues. The source material was whole blood. V gene TRBV5-1 combines with J gene TRBJ2-5, with D perhaps matching TRBD2 (6 bases). This TCR derives from an adult who was a healthcare worker with PCR-confirmed SARS-CoV-2 infection or an uninfected control (not recorded which). CDR3 in amino acids: CASSPEGETQYF. Written as DNA, the CDR3 is TGCGCCAGCAGCCCGGAGGGCGAGACCCAGTACTTC.